These T cell receptor beta chains were read from a single sample in a study of T cell responses to AZD1222 COVID-19 vaccine. This table comes from immunoSEQ multiplex PCR, and its TCRdb copy is limited to in-frame clones, with some not included. The table lists about 120,000 clones, about 93% of them singletons. This specimen consisted of peripheral blood, obtained 28 days after the second AZD1222 dose. These receptors originate from an adult who received the AZD1222 COVID-19 vaccine. Both conserved end residues are part of each CDR3. The D gene is left open where the match is weak. For some rows the clone size is stated as once, few or many, or as a class when expanded; others skip it.

>TRBV28|TRBJ1-2|NA|NA
CASSLGRMYGYTF
TGTGCCAGCAGTTTGGGGCGGATGTATGGCTACACCTTC
>TRBV7-8|TRBJ2-7|TRBD2|NA
CASSSSSTSGSPHEQYF
TGTGCCAGCAGCTCTAGTTCAACTAGCGGGAGTCCCCACGAGCAGTACTTC
>TRBV2|TRBJ2-1|TRBD2|NA
CASSETSGRANNEQFF
TGTGCCAGCAGTGAAACTAGCGGGAGGGCCAACAATGAGCAGTTCTTC
>TRBV18|TRBJ2-5|TRBD1|once
CASSPPGQGILETQYF
TGTGCCAGCTCACCCCCGGGACAGGGGATTTTGGAGACCCAGTACTTC
>TRBV14|TRBJ2-3|TRBD1|NA
CASSPRGLMTDTQYF
TGTGCCAGCAGCCCAAGGGGGCTTATGACAGATACGCAGTATTTT
>TRBV9|TRBJ1-3|TRBD1|NA
CASSGPGQGPGNTIYF
TGTGCCAGCAGTGGACCGGGACAGGGTCCTGGAAACACCATATATTTT
>TRBV9|TRBJ2-1|TRBD2|NA
CASSVAPGLMYNEQFF
TGTGCCAGCAGCGTAGCCCCGGGACTAATGTACAATGAGCAGTTCTTC
>TRBV6-5|TRBJ2-1|NA|NA
CASRPGAGADNEQFF
TGTGCCAGCAGACCGGGGGCCGGGGCAGACAATGAGCAGTTCTTC
>TRBV6-5|TRBJ2-5|NA|NA
CASSLSSPWGETQYF
TGTGCCAGCAGTCTCTCGTCGCCGTGGGGGGAGACCCAGTACTTC
>TRBV4-1|TRBJ2-7|NA|once
CASSQSLVSYEQYF
TGCGCCAGCAGCCAATCCTTAGTTTCCTACGAGCAGTACTTC
>TRBV5-6|TRBJ2-6|NA|NA
CASSLEVVPGANVLTF
TGTGCCAGCAGCTTGGAGGTGGTCCCTGGGGCCAACGTCCTGACTTTC
>TRBV11-3|TRBJ1-1|NA|NA
CASSLRLNTEAFF
TGTGCCAGCAGCTTAAGGCTGAACACTGAAGCTTTCTTT
>TRBV6-5|TRBJ1-1|NA|NA
CASSFSAGVTEAFF
TGTGCCAGCAGTTTCTCGGCAGGGGTTACTGAAGCTTTCTTT
>TRBV30|TRBJ1-2|TRBD1|NA
CAWGSLNRGHGYTF
TGTGCCTGGGGTTCACTTAACAGGGGGCATGGCTACACCTTC